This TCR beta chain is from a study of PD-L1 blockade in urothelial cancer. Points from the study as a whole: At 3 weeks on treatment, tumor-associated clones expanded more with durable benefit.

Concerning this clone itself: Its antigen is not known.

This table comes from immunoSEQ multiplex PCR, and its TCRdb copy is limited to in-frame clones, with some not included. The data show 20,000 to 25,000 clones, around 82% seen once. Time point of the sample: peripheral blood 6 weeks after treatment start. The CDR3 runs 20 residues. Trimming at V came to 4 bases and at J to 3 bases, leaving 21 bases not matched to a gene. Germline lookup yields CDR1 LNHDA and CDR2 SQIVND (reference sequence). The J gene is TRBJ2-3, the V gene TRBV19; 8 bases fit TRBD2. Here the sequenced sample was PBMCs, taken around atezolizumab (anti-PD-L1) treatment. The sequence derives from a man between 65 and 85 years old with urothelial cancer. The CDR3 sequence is CASSTNSRLFFSGKTDTQYF. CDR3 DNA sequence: TGTGCCAGTAGTACGAACAGTAGACTATTTTTTAGCGGGAAGACAGATACGCAGTATTTT.